Shown below are 31 T cell receptor beta chains from a single sample sequenced in a study of technical replicates of blood from a handful of donors. The method was immunoSEQ multiplex PCR; TCRdb's version includes in-frame clones alone and lacks a portion of them. The table lists about 97,000 clones, roughly 95% of them singletons. Material: T cells isolated from PBMCs. Receptor source: a human donor in good health.

The CDR3 reads CASSVGSGGIPYEQYF. The CDR3, as DNA: TGTGCCAGCAGCGTTGGAAGCGGGGGGATACCCTACGAGCAGTACTTC. The gene calls are TRBV5-5 and TRBJ2-7; 9 positions agree with TRBD2. V lost 4 bases, J lost 2 bases, and 10 bases stayed unmatched. Germline V lookup: CDR1 SGHKS, CDR2 YYEKEE (reference sequence). CDR3 length: 16 residues.

This sequence joins TRBV6-1 and TRBJ1-5; no clear D gene. Germline V gene lookup returns CDR1 MNHNS and CDR2 SASEGT. This CDR3 has 14 amino acids. V was trimmed by 1 base and J by 3 bases, leaving 7 bases between them. The CDR3 DNA is TGTGCCAGCAGTGAAGGGCCCTTCAATCAGCCCCAGCATTTT. Protein: CASSEGPFNQPQHF.

CDR3 amino acids: CASSLWGTTEAFF. The CDR3 nucleotides read TGTGCCAGCAGTTTGTGGGGCACGACTGAAGCTTTCTTT. The rearrangement joins TRBV28 to TRBJ1-1, with D perhaps matching TRBD1 (5 bases). V was trimmed by 3 bases and J by 5 bases, leaving 10 bases between them. In germline, CDR1 is MDHEN, CDR2 SYDVKM. The length of the CDR3 is 13 residues.

The V gene is TRBV7-9, the J gene TRBJ1-1; a possible D gene is TRBD1 (6 bases). The germline V gene encodes CDR1 SEHNR and CDR2 FQNEAQ (reference sequence). Trimming took 5 bases from V and 3 from J, leaving 16 bases between them. The CDR3 length is 15 residues. Written as DNA, the CDR3 is TGTGCCAGCAGCCCACGTGGGGGCGGCGACACTGAAGCTTTCTTT. It translates to CASSPRGGGDTEAFF.

The V and J genes are TRBV5-3 and TRBJ1-2; 7 bases align to TRBD1. TRBV5-3 is designated an ORF whose function remains uncertain. Losses at the gene ends were 5 bases for V and 2 bases for J; bases not matched to a gene: 3. This CDR3 region has 13 residues. The CDR3 DNA follows: TGTGCCAGAAGGCCGACAGGGAACTATGGCTACACCTTC. It specifies CARRPTGNYGYTF.

The chain is built from TRBV5-4 and TRBJ1-1, with D perhaps TRBD1 (6 bases). V was pared by 5 bases and J by 6 bases, with 17 bases between. The CDR3 covers 14 residues. Germline V gene sequence: CDR1 SGHNT, CDR2 YYREEE (reference sequence). The CDR3 protein is CASRSVGGIPEAFF. CDR3 DNA: TGTGCCAGCAGATCTGTAGGGGGTATCCCTGAAGCTTTCTTT.

This clone was counted once. This sequence joins TRBV20-1 and TRBJ1-2; possibly TRBD1 for D (6 bases). Between the trimmed V and J ends, which lost 2 bases and 8 bases, there was a span of 9 bases. The CDR3 consists of 11 residues. Germline CDR1 reads DFQATT; CDR2 reads SNEGSKA (reference sequence). Here the CDR3 reads CSARQGLGYTF. CDR3 DNA: TGCAGTGCTAGACAGGGGTTAGGCTACACCTTC.

J is TRBJ1-1 and V is TRBV4-1, with a weak D call TRBD1 (5 bases). V shed 4 bases and J shed 11 bases, with 17 bases lying between them. In germline, CDR1 is MGHRA, CDR2 YSYEKL. CDR3 length: 13 residues. The CDR3 reads CASSRDGRLDAFF. CDR3 coding DNA: TGCGCCAGCAGCCGGGACGGGAGGTTGGATGCTTTCTTT.

This clone was picked up one time. This sequence joins TRBV6-1 and TRBJ2-7, with TRBD2 identical over 11 bases. The germline V gene encodes CDR1 MNHNS and CDR2 SASEGT. There are 18 residues in the CDR3. The V segment lost 0 bases and the J segment 2 bases; nucleotides outside the gene matches: 9. This CDR3 reads CASSEAPILAGGPYEQYF. The CDR3 DNA sequence: TGTGCCAGCAGTGAAGCCCCCATTTTAGCGGGGGGGCCCTACGAGCAGTACTTC.

The J gene is TRBJ1-1, the V gene TRBV29-1, with D unclear. The CDR3 is 14 amino acids. The germline V gene has CDR1 SQVTM and CDR2 ANQGSEA. V lost 2 bases and J lost 0, with 10 bases in between. The CDR3 nucleotides read TGCAGCGTTGAATTACATAAACTGAACACTGAAGCTTTCTTT. Translating gives CSVELHKLNTEAFF.

CDR3 in amino acids: CATSRDPGGGQPQHF. The DNA of the CDR3 is TGTGCCACCAGCAGAGATCCGGGGGGCGGGCAGCCCCAGCATTTT. The J gene is TRBJ1-5, the V gene TRBV15, with a weak D call TRBD1 (6 bases). Germline V gene lookup returns CDR1 LNHNV and CDR2 YYDKDF (reference sequence). CDR3 length equals 15 residues. Trimming shortened V by 0 bases and J by 7 bases, and 13 bases separated the two germline ends.

The chain couples TRBV30 to TRBJ1-2, with a possible D match to TRBD1 (5 bases). V gave up 0 bases and J gave up 2 bases, with 16 bases separating them. Germline values: CDR1 GTSNPN, CDR2 SVGIG (reference sequence). The CDR3 spans 16 residues. The CDR3 nucleotides are TGTGCCTGGAGTGTCTCCCTCGACAGTCGGAACTATGGCTACACCTTC. It yields the protein CAWSVSLDSRNYGYTF.

The gene calls are TRBV6-1 and TRBJ1-5; 9 bases map to TRBD1. The V gene's germline CDR1 is MNHNS and CDR2 SASEGT. V gave up 3 bases and J gave up 4 bases; unmatched junction bases: 4. The CDR3 sequence is 15 residues long. The CDR3 here is CASSEGQGLNQPQHF. CDR3 DNA sequence: TGTGCCAGCAGTGAGGGACAGGGTCTAAATCAGCCCCAGCATTTT.

This clone has just one count. The chain employs TRBV5-4 and TRBJ1-1; D unresolved. Deletions cut 4 bases from V and 1 base from J, with 8 bases between. The germline gives CDR1 SGHNT, CDR2 YYREEE (reference sequence). CDR3 length equals 13 residues. CDR3 amino acids: CASSARQNTEAFF. CDR3 nucleotide sequence: TGTGCCAGCAGCGCTCGACAGAACACTGAAGCTTTCTTT.

The chain uses TRBV25-1 and TRBJ1-4; 8 nucleotides match TRBD1. The CDR3 has 15 residues. Germline CDR1 MGHDK, CDR2 SYGVNS. V shed 4 bases, J shed 7 bases, and the junction held 8 bases outside the gene matches. The CDR3: CASSGPGGRSEKLFF. The CDR3 coding sequence is TGTGCCAGCAGTGGGCCAGGGGGCCGTAGTGAAAAACTGTTTTTT.

This rearrangement joins TRBV28 to TRBJ2-7; the D gene is possibly TRBD2 (7 bases). The CDR3 has 16 residues. The germline CDR1 and CDR2 sequences are MDHEN and SYDVKM. The germline V and J ends were trimmed by 2 bases and 0 bases, with 14 bases remaining between them. Written as DNA, the CDR3 is TGTGCCAGCAGTTTAGGTTCGGGGGGCCTCTCCTACGAGCAGTACTTC. Its protein is CASSLGSGGLSYEQYF.

V usage is TRBV5-1 and J usage is TRBJ2-5; 8 positions agree with TRBD2. CDR1 is SGHRS, CDR2 YFSETQ, per germline. V lost 1 base and J lost 4; bases outside the gene matches: 3. The CDR3 is made up of 14 amino acids. In DNA, the CDR3 is TGCGCCAGCAGCTTGACTAGCGGCTTAGAGACCCAGTACTTC. This gives the protein CASSLTSGLETQYF.

This chain links TRBV4-1 with TRBJ2-7; TRBD1 agrees at 9 bases. The V and J ends lost 4 bases and 3 bases, in that order; junction bases with no gene match: 13. Germline V gene lookup returns CDR1 MGHRA and CDR2 YSYEKL. CDR3 length: 17 amino acids. CDR3 region: CASSLGHPGQGIYEQYF. In DNA form, the CDR3 reads TGCGCCAGCAGCCTAGGGCACCCGGGACAGGGAATCTACGAGCAGTACTTC.

The chain has TRBV6-4 and TRBJ1-1, with 8 bases that match TRBD1. CDR3 length equals 14 residues. The V gene end was trimmed by 6 bases and the J gene end by 11 bases; junction bases not matched to a gene: 14. Germline CDR1 MRHNA, CDR2 SNTAGT. The CDR3 sequence is CASSPFGQGGGAFF. CDR3 bases: TGTGCCAGCAGCCCCTTCGGACAGGGCGGAGGGGCTTTCTTT.

The V call is TRBV10-3, the J call TRBJ1-6, with 7 bases aligning to TRBD1. J lost 9 bases, V lost 7 bases, and 6 bases had no gene match. The CDR3 consists of 13 residues. Germline loops: CDR1 ENHRY, CDR2 SYGVKD. The CDR3 sequence is CAITSGGSSPLHF. For the CDR3, the DNA is TGTGCCATCACTTCAGGGGGTAGTTCACCCCTCCACTTT.

Here the CDR3 reads CASSVGGQGAYEQYF. CDR3 bases: TGTGCCAGCAGCGTAGGCGGGCAGGGGGCTTACGAGCAGTACTTC. The chain combines TRBV9 with TRBJ2-7, with 8 bases aligning to TRBD1. Germline assignment: CDR1 SGDLS and CDR2 YYNGEE. This CDR3 comprises 15 residues. J gave up 4 bases and V 0 bases, and 6 bases lay outside the gene matches.

The V gene is TRBV23-1, the J gene TRBJ1-5, with 7 bases lining up with TRBD1. TRBV23-1 is classed as an ORF, of uncertain function. The CDR3 length is 17 residues. V lost 0 bases and J lost 0; bases outside the gene matches: 5. Written as DNA, the CDR3 is TGCGCCAGCAGTCAATCGCGCACAGGGGATAGCAATCAGCCCCAGCATTTT. Translation gives CASSQSRTGDSNQPQHF.

The chain is built from TRBV28 and TRBJ2-1, with D uncertain. Trimming pared 5 bases from V and 7 bases from J, leaving 15 bases between. The germline gives CDR1 MDHEN, CDR2 SYDVKM. This CDR3 contains 14 residues. This chain's CDR3 is CASSPSPTWNEQFF. CDR3 nucleotides: TGTGCCAGCAGTCCGTCCCCGACTTGGAATGAGCAGTTCTTC.

The V and J genes are TRBV4-1 and TRBJ2-1; weak D call: TRBD1 (6 bases). Germline V gene sequence: CDR1 MGHRA, CDR2 YSYEKL. Trimming removed 1 base from V and 10 bases from J, with 23 bases in between. The CDR3 spans 17 residues. CDR3 coding DNA: TGCGCCAGCAGCCAAGCACCCCGCGCAAGGGGGTTTCCAGAGCAGTTCTTC. It yields the protein CASSQAPRARGFPEQFF.

The CDR3 is CASTGGDIYNEQFF. CDR3 DNA sequence: TGTGCCAGCACCGGAGGTGACATATACAATGAGCAGTTCTTC. V usage is TRBV21-1 and J usage is TRBJ2-1; no DNA check was done on the table's D call, TRBD2. TRBV21-1 is reported as a pseudogene. The CDR3 length is 14 residues.

The CDR3 reads CASSLVDRSSYNEQFF. The DNA of the CDR3 is TGCGCCAGCAGCTTGGTCGACAGGAGCTCCTACAATGAGCAGTTCTTC. The chain is built from TRBV5-1 and TRBJ2-1; a weak D match, TRBD1 (6 bases). Between the trimmed V and J ends, which lost 0 bases and 0 bases, there was a span of 10 bases. The CDR3 is 16 residues long. Germline CDR1 and CDR2: SGHRS and YFSETQ.

The rearrangement links TRBV5-8 to TRBJ1-5; 8 bases align to TRBD1. V was pared by 4 bases and J by 4 bases, with 4 bases of the junction left unmatched. This CDR3 spans 14 amino acids. In germline, CDR1 is SGHTS, CDR2 YDEGEE. The CDR3 region is CASSTRTGNQPQHF. CDR3 coding DNA: TGTGCCAGCAGCACTAGGACAGGGAATCAGCCCCAGCATTTT.

The sample holds one count of this clone. The chain is built from TRBV7-9 and TRBJ2-1, with 8 positions matching TRBD2. V shed 6 bases, J shed 1 base, and the junction held 2 bases outside the gene matches. Per the germline V gene, CDR1 is SEHNR and CDR2 is FQNEAQ (reference sequence). The CDR3 runs 14 residues. CDR3 sequence: CASRSGGSYNEQFF. The CDR3 DNA is TGTGCCAGCAGGAGCGGGGGTTCCTACAATGAGCAGTTCTTC.

The rearrangement links TRBV10-2 to TRBJ1-1; the D gene is possibly TRBD1 (6 bases). V dropped 4 bases and J dropped 0 bases, with 18 bases sitting between them. Germline loops: CDR1 WSHSY, CDR2 SAAADI. The CDR3 contains 17 residues. The CDR3 spells CASSGQVDLIMNTEAFF. Here the CDR3 DNA reads TGCGCCAGCAGTGGACAGGTTGACCTTATCATGAACACTGAAGCTTTCTTT.

The V call is TRBV7-9, the J call TRBJ2-7, with 10 nucleotides matching TRBD1. CDR3 length equals 15 residues. The V gene's germline CDR1 is SEHNR and CDR2 FQNEAQ (reference sequence). The ends lost 8 bases at V and 2 bases at J; junction bases unmatched: 9. Written as DNA, the CDR3 is TGTGCCAGCCTCAAATCGGGACAGGGGACCTACGAGCAGTACTTC. Translated: CASLKSGQGTYEQYF.

This clone has a single count. The V and J genes are TRBV18 and TRBJ1-2, with 8 bases fitting TRBD1. CDR1 KGHSH and CDR2 LQKENI come from the germline V gene. Losses at the gene ends were 6 bases for V and 3 bases for J; bases not matched to a gene: 6. The CDR3 runs to 14 residues. The CDR3 DNA follows: TGTGCCAGCTCCTCGGACAGGGAGCACTATGGCTACACCTTC. It translates to CASSSDREHYGYTF.